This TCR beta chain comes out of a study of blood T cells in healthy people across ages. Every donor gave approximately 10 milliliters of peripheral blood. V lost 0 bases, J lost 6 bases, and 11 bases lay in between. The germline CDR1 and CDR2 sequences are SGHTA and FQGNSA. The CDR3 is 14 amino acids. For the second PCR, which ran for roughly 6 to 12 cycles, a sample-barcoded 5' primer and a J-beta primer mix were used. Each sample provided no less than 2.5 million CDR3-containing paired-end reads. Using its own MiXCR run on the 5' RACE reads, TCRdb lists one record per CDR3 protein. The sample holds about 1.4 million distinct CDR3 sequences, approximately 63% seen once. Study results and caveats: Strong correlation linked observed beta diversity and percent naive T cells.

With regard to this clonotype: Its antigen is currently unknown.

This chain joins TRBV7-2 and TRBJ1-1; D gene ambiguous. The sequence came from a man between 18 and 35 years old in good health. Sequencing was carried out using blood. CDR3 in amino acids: CASSLAYGSAEAFF. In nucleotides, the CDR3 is TGTGCCAGCAGCTTAGCGTATGGCTCTGCTGAAGCTTTCTTT.